Shown below are 2 T cell receptor beta chains from a single sample sequenced in a study of human versus mouse CDR3 diversity and MHC coevolution. Sequencing was performed with immunoSEQ multiplex PCR; in TCRdb, only in-frame clones are kept and a portion is missing. This table holds 45,000 to 75,000 clones, approximately 94% found once. Sequences were obtained from naive CD4+ T cells from blood. This sample's subset: CD45RO-negative CD62L-positive naive CD4 T cells. The receptors here all came from a person aged 55 to 75 in good health.

J is TRBJ2-3 and V is TRBV18; D may be TRBD1 (5 bases). Germline V gene lookup returns CDR1 KGHSH and CDR2 LQKENI. Trimming pared 3 bases from V and 0 bases from J, leaving 13 bases between. The CDR3 has 16 residues. CDR3 DNA sequence: TGTGCCAGCTCACCGGGCAGGGAATCGAGCACAGATACGCAGTATTTT. Translated: CASSPGRESSTDTQYF.

The chain has TRBV27 and TRBJ2-5; D perhaps matches TRBD1 (6 bases). CDR1 is MNHEY, CDR2 SMNVEV, per germline (reference sequence). This CDR3 has 18 residues. Trimming took 2 bases from V and 7 from J, leaving 26 bases between them. CDR3 sequence: CASSLGFKQGGSSRTQYF. CDR3 nucleotide sequence: TGTGCCAGCAGTTTAGGGTTTAAACAGGGCGGTTCGTCTAGGACCCAGTACTTC.